This T cell receptor beta chain originates from a study of graft-versus-host responses after intestinal transplantation listed by TCRdb under 2021. General notes on the study: Multivisceral, liver-intestinal, or isolated intestinal transplants were received by the recipients. Samples from a few later patients were sequenced in-house on an Illumina MiSeq with MiXCR processing rather than by the commercial service. After intestinal transplantation, graft-versus-host and host-versus-graft alloreactive T cell clones in the graft, circulation and bone marrow were tracked using bulk TCR-beta CDR3 sequencing. Every recipient was given anti-thymocyte globulin induction, then maintenance tacrolimus and steroids for roughly 3 years. The cohort enrolled some 23 intestinal transplant recipients, one of whom was a retransplant, and a few patients without pretransplant specimens were excluded. A peak of at least 4% donor T cells among recipient peripheral blood mononuclear cells was the definition used for donor T cell macrochimerism. To identify alloreactive clones, pre-transplant mixed lymphocyte reaction products were sequenced and compared with unstimulated pre-transplant donor and recipient T cells. Broad study findings and their caveats: GvH clones turned up in recipient bone marrow, with some appearing earlier in ileal mucosa or blood, a pattern consistent with an intestinal mucosal origin. The relatively low number and heterogeneity of intestinal transplant patients limited the conclusions. In patients with donor T cell macrochimerism, the allografts had high GvH to HvG T cell clonal ratios. Early after transplant, peak levels of circulating GvH clones were associated with declines in HvG clones.

This clone has more than one count but fewer than ten. Base qualities are not provided; no much larger clone lies one nucleotide away. Based on the germline V gene, the CDR1 and CDR2 sequences are SNHLY and FYNNEI. Trimming costs V 1 base and J 6 bases, and their ends lie 2 bases apart. Measured from the cysteine to the phenylalanine, the CDR3 is 11 residues long. Only the CDR3 region is kept as DNA, spanning 33 bases read in frame from base 1. The intended sense of this specimen's time point label: cells obtained before transplantation from donor or recipient. In mixed lymphocyte reactions, some 200,000 CFSE-labeled pre-transplant responders were plated with some 200,000 irradiated violet-dye-labeled stimulators and cultured for 5 to 6 days. Proliferating CD3+CD4+CFSE-low and CD3+CD8+CFSE-low responder cells were FACS-sorted on a BD Influx sorter after the mixed lymphocyte reaction. To prepare the library, the immunoSEQ multiplex PCR assay was applied. In most patients, genomic DNA was isolated using the Qiagen DNeasy Blood and Tissue Kit and sent frozen to Adaptive Biotechnologies for TCR sequencing. Adaptive Biotechnologies carried out high-throughput TCR-beta CDR3 sequencing of genomic DNA for most patients. The original methods were these. TCR sequencing data were retrieved from Adaptive's ImmunoSEQ software for some 19 patients, whereas a few other patients were processed with MiXCR and VDJtools. To correct CD4 versus CD8 sorting errors, any sequence found in both subsets at a frequency ratio below 5:1 was removed. CDR3 nucleotide sequences shared between donor and recipient were removed because the origin of such sequences could not be assigned. At least 2-fold expansion over unstimulated cells and a minimum CFSE-low frequency of 0.002% (template counts) or 0.001% (read counts) were required for clones to be classified as alloreactive. Clones detected in sequenced pre-transplant spleen, lymph node, or MLR CFSE-low populations of the donor or recipient were defined as mappable. The cumulative frequency of alloreactive clones was calculated as a percentage of all sequences, weighted by copy number. TCRdb provides this immuneACCESS table in a form limited to in-frame rearrangements. Some clones are lacking; in checked studies, under half of them reflect an unresolved V gene, and why the rest are absent is not known. That table is the source of V, J and clone size, and D and trimming were worked out from the DNA. The table for this sample lists 11,000 to 15,000 clones; 30% to 35% of them were counted only once. Around 6% of the sample is held by the ten biggest clonotypes.

The rearrangement combines TRBV2 with TRBJ2-3; no confident D gene assignment can be made. The TCR comes from a human patient who received an intestinal transplant. Sequenced here: alloreactive CD4+ T cells from a mixed lymphocyte reaction culture, sampled before intestinal transplant. The cell subset or site label on this specimen signifies: CFSE-low proliferating T cells sorted from roughly six-day pre-transplant mixed lymphocyte reaction (GvH or HvG direction). The DNA is as follows: TGTGCCAGCAGTGAAGTGGATACGCAGTATTTT. The translation is CASSEVDTQYF.